A selection of T cell receptor beta chains follows, all from one sample in a study of CXCR3-negative and CXCR3-positive naive CD8 T cells. Each CDR3 protein gets one entry in TCRdb, which reprocessed the 5' RACE reads and gives no DNA. The sample table includes around 65,000 distinct CDR3 sequences. Sequencing used naive CXCR3+ CD8+ T cells from blood. The receptors derive from a human donor in good health. Some clones in this sample may be carry-over from other donors' samples. Both conserved end residues are part of each CDR3. The order of the fields is V gene, J gene, CDR3 protein.

v_gene: TRBV6-1
j_gene: TRBJ1-5
CDR3aa: CASSGAGGNQPQHF

v_gene: TRBV5-1
j_gene: TRBJ2-7
CDR3aa: CASRTSDSYEQYF

v_gene: TRBV6-6
j_gene: TRBJ1-1
CDR3aa: CASSYLPGHEAFF

v_gene: TRBV12-3/TRBV12-4
j_gene: TRBJ2-3
CDR3aa: CASSPGGATDTQYF

v_gene: TRBV7-2
j_gene: TRBJ2-1
CDR3aa: CASSRRQGAYNEQFF

v_gene: TRBV7-6
j_gene: TRBJ2-7
CDR3aa: CASSLGRGDSYEQYF

v_gene: TRBV7-9
j_gene: TRBJ2-5
CDR3aa: CASSYGTHQETQYF

v_gene: TRBV29-1
j_gene: TRBJ2-7
CDR3aa: CSVHEGQGNEQYF

v_gene: TRBV6-1
j_gene: TRBJ2-3
CDR3aa: CASTSGVTSGIYTQYF

v_gene: TRBV30
j_gene: TRBJ2-3
CDR3aa: CAWSLAAGGLDTQYF

v_gene: TRBV6-2/TRBV6-3
j_gene: TRBJ2-1
CDR3aa: CASSYSSAGETEQFF

v_gene: TRBV18
j_gene: TRBJ1-6
CDR3aa: CASSPPSSYNSPLHF

v_gene: TRBV11-3
j_gene: TRBJ2-5
CDR3aa: CASSLVSDETQYF

v_gene: TRBV27
j_gene: TRBJ2-7
CDR3aa: CASSTSGTGSYEQYF

v_gene: TRBV2
j_gene: TRBJ2-7
CDR3aa: CASSAGLAEQYF

v_gene: TRBV7-3
j_gene: TRBJ2-7
CDR3aa: CASSPVVVVGLSYEQYF

v_gene: TRBV19
j_gene: TRBJ1-6
CDR3aa: CASTPTGGNSPLHF

v_gene: TRBV19
j_gene: TRBJ1-1
CDR3aa: CATRPGGNTEAFF

v_gene: TRBV27
j_gene: TRBJ1-2
CDR3aa: CASSQTTGRIYGYTF

v_gene: TRBV29-1
j_gene: TRBJ2-2
CDR3aa: CSVTGNTGELFF

v_gene: TRBV30
j_gene: TRBJ2-2
CDR3aa: CAWIGDTGELFF

v_gene: TRBV14
j_gene: TRBJ2-1
CDR3aa: CASSQGWEDNEQFF

v_gene: TRBV12-3/TRBV12-4
j_gene: TRBJ2-7
CDR3aa: CASLSTGWGEQYF

v_gene: TRBV20-1
j_gene: TRBJ2-4
CDR3aa: CSASTARKNIQYF

v_gene: TRBV19
j_gene: TRBJ2-1
CDR3aa: CASSIYSNEQFF

v_gene: TRBV5-1
j_gene: TRBJ2-7
CDR3aa: CASSLAAPGVHEQYF

v_gene: TRBV7-9
j_gene: TRBJ2-6
CDR3aa: CASSSAPGANVLTF

v_gene: TRBV7-9
j_gene: TRBJ2-1
CDR3aa: CASSSRTGAPYNEQFF

v_gene: TRBV6-5
j_gene: TRBJ2-3
CDR3aa: CASSSRTSISTDTQYF

v_gene: TRBV6-5
j_gene: TRBJ2-3
CDR3aa: CATARELAGENWDTQYF

v_gene: TRBV7-2
j_gene: TRBJ2-5
CDR3aa: CASIQGSFQETQYF

v_gene: TRBV5-5
j_gene: TRBJ2-5
CDR3aa: CASSDGTGLAGPQETQYF

v_gene: TRBV12-3/TRBV12-4
j_gene: TRBJ1-2
CDR3aa: CASSPPSSANYGYTF

v_gene: TRBV6-2/TRBV6-3
j_gene: TRBJ2-3
CDR3aa: CASSFSGPGTDTQYF

v_gene: TRBV23-1
j_gene: TRBJ2-3
CDR3aa: CASSHRGPDTQYF

v_gene: TRBV14
j_gene: TRBJ2-7
CDR3aa: CASSRRGPLYEQYF

v_gene: TRBV7-2
j_gene: TRBJ2-2
CDR3aa: CASSLSDRGHTGELFF

v_gene: TRBV27
j_gene: TRBJ2-1
CDR3aa: CASSSRAAGGNYNEQFF

v_gene: TRBV20-1
j_gene: TRBJ1-6
CDR3aa: CSAREAGTGSSPLHF

v_gene: TRBV15
j_gene: TRBJ2-7
CDR3aa: CATSRDPPGGGFYEQYF

v_gene: TRBV29-1
j_gene: TRBJ2-2
CDR3aa: CSVFLAGATGELFF

v_gene: TRBV29-1
j_gene: TRBJ2-1
CDR3aa: CSVRVSGGQGEQFF

v_gene: TRBV5-4
j_gene: TRBJ2-1
CDR3aa: CASRTTENYNEQFF

v_gene: TRBV7-8
j_gene: TRBJ2-5
CDR3aa: CASSLGPAGGGQETQYF

v_gene: TRBV5-5
j_gene: TRBJ2-7
CDR3aa: CASSLTSGVSYEQYF

v_gene: TRBV9
j_gene: TRBJ2-1
CDR3aa: CASSVAHRGSYNEQFF

v_gene: TRBV5-6
j_gene: TRBJ2-5
CDR3aa: CASSWIGGETQYF

v_gene: TRBV28
j_gene: TRBJ2-1
CDR3aa: CASSLGLASAKLYNEQFF

v_gene: TRBV20-1
j_gene: TRBJ2-1
CDR3aa: CSASYWPGASGGNEQFF

v_gene: TRBV19
j_gene: TRBJ1-5
CDR3aa: CASTDGGDQPQHF

v_gene: TRBV6-5
j_gene: TRBJ2-7
CDR3aa: CASSYSGGVESEQYF

v_gene: TRBV27
j_gene: TRBJ2-2
CDR3aa: CASSHTGELFF

v_gene: TRBV10-3
j_gene: TRBJ2-7
CDR3aa: CAISESGGSGGLLYEQYF

v_gene: TRBV7-2
j_gene: TRBJ1-5
CDR3aa: CASSLAGDSYQPQHF

v_gene: TRBV4-1
j_gene: TRBJ2-2
CDR3aa: CASSQESGGDTGELFF

v_gene: TRBV29-1
j_gene: TRBJ2-5
CDR3aa: CSVDGLEETQYF

v_gene: TRBV7-9
j_gene: TRBJ2-2
CDR3aa: CASSKGINTGELFF

v_gene: TRBV4-3
j_gene: TRBJ1-6
CDR3aa: CASSLGQAVPPLHF

v_gene: TRBV7-2
j_gene: TRBJ2-5
CDR3aa: CASSRPPTSGGAQETQYF

v_gene: TRBV28
j_gene: TRBJ1-5
CDR3aa: CASRDRGGVQPQHF